This TCR beta chain stems from a study of T cell repertoires and HLA-DP antigens. Study summary: Donor ages ranged from 18-to-29 to 60-to-69; two men, one woman. Sorted CD137+CD4+ samples averaged about 220 ng DNA; pre-culture CD4+ samples, 950 to 1,500 ng.

Trimming took 3 bases from V and 0 from J; bases not matched to a gene: 20. Per the germline V gene, CDR1 is MNHEY and CDR2 is SMNVEV (reference sequence). The CDR3 has 21 amino acids. In regard to this clone: Its cognate antigen is unknown.

Measured with immunoSEQ multiplex PCR; TCRdb has only the in-frame clones, and not every one. The sample includes 55,000 to 80,000 clones, about four fifths of them seen just once. Specimen: CD4+ T cells from PBMCs. V gene TRBV27 combines with J gene TRBJ1-1; 9 nucleotides agree with TRBD1. The receptor was derived from a man between 60 and 75 years old in good health and CMV-seronegative. The CDR3 loop is CASSFRTQPRGTGNMNTEAFF. The CDR3 region has the DNA TGTGCCAGCAGTTTCCGGACGCAACCCAGAGGGACAGGGAATATGAACACTGAAGCTTTCTTT.